This passage covers 17 T cell receptor beta chains from one sample sequenced in a study of T cell repertoires in cytomegalovirus infection. TCRdb re-analysed the reads in MiXCR, keeping a single row per CDR3 protein. The sample contains 65,000 to 95,000 distinct CDR3 sequences, less than 4.5% of which appear only once. Sequencing was carried out using PBMCs. These receptors were collected from a human donor in good health (CMV status not recorded). Some clones in this sample may be carry-over from other donors' samples.

The table lists this clonotype with many counts. This sequence joins TRBV2 and TRBJ2-7, with 7 bases fitting TRBD2. This CDR3 contains 12 residues. With V trimmed by 6 bases and J by 5 bases, 4 bases remained unmatched. Germline V gene sequence: CDR1 SNHLY, CDR2 FYNNEI. CDR3 sequence (DNA): TGTGCCAGCAGCGGGGGGTCCCACGAGCAGTACTTC. It translates to CASSGGSHEQYF.

The sample holds many counts of this clonotype. CDR3 in amino acids: CASSLRQGYDTEAFF. The CDR3 nucleotides read TGTGCCAGCAGCTTGAGACAGGGCTACGACACTGAAGCTTTCTTT. V and J are TRBV7-8 and TRBJ1-1; TRBD1 aligns across 7 bases. The CDR3 length is 15 residues. V was pared by 3 bases and J by 3 bases, with 7 bases of the junction left unmatched. CDR1 is SGHVS and CDR2 is FQNEAQ in the germline V gene.

In this sample, this clonotype turned up many times. The rearrangement uses TRBV18 and TRBJ1-5; D is uncertain. This CDR3 has 16 residues. The germline CDR1 and CDR2 sequences are KGHSH and LQKENI. V gave up 5 bases and J gave up 2 bases, with 16 bases separating them. The CDR3: CASSAIETLGNQPQHF. CDR3 DNA: TGTGCCAGCTCAGCGATCGAGACCTTGGGCAATCAGCCCCAGCATTTT.

This clonotype has a count of ten or more. J is TRBJ1-2 and V is TRBV10-3; D perhaps matches TRBD1 (6 bases). The CDR3 spans 17 residues. Germline CDR1 is ENHRY and CDR2 is SYGVKD. V lost 2 bases and J lost 0, with 16 bases in between. The DNA for the CDR3 is TGTGCCATCAGTGAGGGAATGGACAGATCCTCTAACTATGGCTACACCTTC. Translating it yields CAISEGMDRSSNYGYTF.

This clonotype was recorded many times. The chain joins TRBV12-3 or TRBV12-4 to TRBJ1-5; 7 bases map to TRBD1. Germline trimming cut 4 bases from V and 5 bases from J; bases unmatched to any gene: 8. The CDR3 length is 15 residues. CDR3 sequence (DNA): TGTGCCAGCAGTTCCCTGTACACAGGGGATCAGCCCCAGCATTTT. Translated, it gives CASSSLYTGDQPQHF.

The sample holds many counts of this clonotype. The chain uses TRBV3-1 and TRBJ1-6; no definite D call. Germline V CDR1 and CDR2: LGHDT, YNNKEL (reference sequence). V dropped 3 bases and J dropped 6 bases, with 12 bases sitting between them. CDR3 length: 15 residues. CDR3 DNA sequence: TGTGCCAGCAGCCAGGGAGGAGGAACTAATTCACCCCTCCACTTT. Amino acid sequence: CASSQGGGTNSPLHF.

This clonotype showed up many times. The gene calls are TRBV7-8 and TRBJ2-1; TRBD1 matches at 9 bases. Trimming removed 5 bases from V and 1 base from J; junction bases left unmatched: 3. Per the germline V gene, CDR1 is SGHVS and CDR2 is FQNEAQ. CDR3 length: 15 amino acids. The CDR3 protein is CASSRGQGSYNEQFF. In DNA, the CDR3 is TGTGCCAGCAGCCGAGGACAGGGGTCCTACAATGAGCAGTTCTTC.

This clonotype was recorded many times. The J gene is TRBJ1-6, the V gene TRBV20-1, with D uncertain. CDR3 size: 13 residues. Germline CDR1 and CDR2: DFQATT and SNEGSKA (reference sequence). Trimming removed 0 bases from V and 8 bases from J, with 8 bases in between. CDR3 sequence reads: CSARDRRDSPLHF. The DNA for the CDR3 is TGCAGTGCTAGAGATAGGCGGGATTCACCCCTCCACTTT.

At least ten counts were recorded for this clonotype. The chain combines TRBV7-8 with TRBJ1-6; perhaps TRBD1 as D (5 bases). Germline V lookup: CDR1 SGHVS, CDR2 FQNEAQ. Between the trimmed V and J ends, which lost 5 bases and 10 bases, there was a span of 15 bases. The CDR3 runs to 14 residues. The CDR3 loop reads CASSLREGGSPLHF. The CDR3 coding sequence is TGTGCCAGCAGCCTCAGGGAAGGTGGATCACCCCTCCACTTT.

J is TRBJ2-5 and V is TRBV28; maybe TRBD2 (5 bases). The germline gives CDR1 MDHEN, CDR2 SYDVKM. With 6 bases removed from V and 0 bases from J, the gap between germline ends came to 8 bases. CDR3 length equals 13 residues. The CDR3 DNA sequence: TGTGCCAGCAGACTAGAGTACCAAGAGACCCAGTACTTC. It is translated as CASRLEYQETQYF.

This clonotype was counted many times. The chain uses TRBV6-2 or TRBV6-3 and TRBJ2-1; unclear D gene. The CDR3 runs to 12 residues. With 2 bases removed from V and 9 bases from J, the gap between germline ends came to 8 bases. Germline V gene sequence: CDR1 MNHEY, CDR2 SVGEGT. As DNA, the CDR3 is TGTGCCAGCAGTTACCCCCTCCTTGAGCAGTTCTTC. Translation gives CASSYPLLEQFF.

In this sample, this clonotype turned up many times. At one end the junction does not follow the germline gene, possibly because of a read error. This chain connects TRBV5-5 to TRBJ1-1, with D unresolved. The CDR3 has 11 residues. Germline-derived CDR1 and CDR2 are SGHKS and YYEKEE (reference sequence). For the CDR3, the DNA is TGTGTCAGCAGCTTCGGCACTGAAGCTTTCTTT. It is translated as CVSSFGTEAFF.

This clonotype was observed many times. The rearrangement uses TRBV6-2 or TRBV6-3 and TRBJ1-1, with 7 bases aligning to TRBD1. With V trimmed by 5 bases and J by 3 bases, 9 bases remained unmatched. Germline CDR1 reads MNHEY; CDR2 reads SVGEGT. The CDR3 runs 15 residues. DNA for the CDR3: TGTGCCAGCAGTACACCAACAGGGGCCTACACTGAAGCTTTCTTT. Amino acid sequence: CASSTPTGAYTEAFF.

The sample holds many counts of this clonotype. This sequence joins TRBV19 and TRBJ1-2; TRBD1 matches at 12 bases. J gave up 4 bases and V 4 bases, and 7 bases lay outside the gene matches. Germline V lookup: CDR1 LNHDA, CDR2 SQIVND (reference sequence). CDR3 size: 16 residues. This chain's CDR3 is CASSKAPGQGAYGYTF. In DNA form, the CDR3 reads TGTGCCAGTAGTAAAGCCCCGGGACAGGGGGCCTATGGCTACACCTTC.

This clonotype was observed many times. The gene calls are TRBV7-4 and TRBJ2-7; 9 bases align to TRBD2. The V segment lost 3 bases and the J segment 3 bases; nucleotides outside the gene matches: 9. The germline gives CDR1 SGHVT, CDR2 SQSDAQ. The CDR3 spans 16 residues. CDR3 sequence reads: CASSFALAGLNYEQYF. The CDR3 bases are TGTGCCAGCAGCTTCGCCCTAGCGGGGTTGAACTACGAGCAGTACTTC.

The table lists this clonotype with many counts. This chain uses TRBV9 with TRBJ2-5; 7 bases are a match to TRBD2. The ends lost 2 bases at V and 0 bases at J; junction bases unmatched: 4. Germline V gene sequence: CDR1 SGDLS, CDR2 YYNGEE. The CDR3 sequence is 15 residues long. The CDR3 DNA is TGTGCCAGCAGCGTCGAGCGGGGCTACCAAGAGACCCAGTACTTC. Amino acid sequence: CASSVERGYQETQYF.

This clonotype was seen many times. The chain has TRBV28 and TRBJ1-1, with D possibly TRBD1 on 6 matching bases. CDR1 and CDR2 from the germline V gene are MDHEN and SYDVKM. The CDR3 has 17 residues. The V end was cut by 6 bases, the J end by 1 base, with 21 bases between. This CDR3 reads CASSRRRWGATNTEAFF. Written as DNA, the CDR3 is TGTGCCAGCAGCCGACGACGGTGGGGGGCGACGAACACTGAAGCTTTCTTT.